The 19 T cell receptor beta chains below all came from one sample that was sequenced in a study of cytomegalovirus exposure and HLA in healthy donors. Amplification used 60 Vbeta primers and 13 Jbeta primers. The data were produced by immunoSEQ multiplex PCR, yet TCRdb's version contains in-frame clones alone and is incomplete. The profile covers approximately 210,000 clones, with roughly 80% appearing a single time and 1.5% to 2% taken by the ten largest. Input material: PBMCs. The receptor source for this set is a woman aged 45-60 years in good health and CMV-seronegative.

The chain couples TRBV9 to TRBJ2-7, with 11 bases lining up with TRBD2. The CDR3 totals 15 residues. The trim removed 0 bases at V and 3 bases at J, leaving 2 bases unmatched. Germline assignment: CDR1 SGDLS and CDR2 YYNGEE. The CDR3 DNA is TGTGCCAGCAGCGTAGGTCTAGCGGGAGGCTACGAGCAGTACTTC. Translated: CASSVGLAGGYEQYF. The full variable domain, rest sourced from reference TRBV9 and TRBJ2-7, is DSGVTQTPKHLITATGQRVTLRCSPRSGDLSVYWYQQSLDQGLQFLIQYYNGEERAKGNILERFSAQQFPDLHSELNLSSLELGDSALYFCASSVGLAGGYEQYFGPGTRLTVT.

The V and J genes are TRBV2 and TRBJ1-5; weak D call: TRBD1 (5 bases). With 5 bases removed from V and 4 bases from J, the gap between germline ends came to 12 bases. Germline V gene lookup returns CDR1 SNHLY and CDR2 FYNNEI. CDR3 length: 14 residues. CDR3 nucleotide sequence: TGTGCCAGCAGTTATGACAGAGGAAATCAGCCCCAGCATTTT. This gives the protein CASSYDRGNQPQHF.

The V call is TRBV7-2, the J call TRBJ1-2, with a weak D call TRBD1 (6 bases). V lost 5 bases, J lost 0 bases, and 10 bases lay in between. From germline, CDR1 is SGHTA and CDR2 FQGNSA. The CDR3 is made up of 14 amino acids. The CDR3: CASSLTGTNYGYTF. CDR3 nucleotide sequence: TGTGCCAGCAGCCTAACAGGGACTAACTATGGCTACACCTTC.

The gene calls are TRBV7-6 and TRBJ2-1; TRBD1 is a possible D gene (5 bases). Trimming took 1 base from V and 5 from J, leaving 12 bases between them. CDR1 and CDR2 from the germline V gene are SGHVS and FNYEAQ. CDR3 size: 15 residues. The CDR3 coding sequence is TGTGCCAGCAGCTTAGGGGGCCCTCCCGACAATGAGCAGTTCTTC. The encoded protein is CASSLGGPPDNEQFF. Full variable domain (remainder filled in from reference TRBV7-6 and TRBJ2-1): GAGVSQSPRYKVTKRGQDVALRCDPISGHVSLYWYRQALGQGPEFLTYFNYEAQQDKSGLPNDRFSAERPEGSISTLTIQRTEQRDSAMYRCASSLGGPPDNEQFFGPGTRLTVL.

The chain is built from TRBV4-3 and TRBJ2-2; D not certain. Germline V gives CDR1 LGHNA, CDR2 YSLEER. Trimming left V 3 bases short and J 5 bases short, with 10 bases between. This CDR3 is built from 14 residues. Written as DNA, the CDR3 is TGCGCCAGCAGCCATGTTCAAGCGACCGGGGAGCTGTTTTTT. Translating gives CASSHVQATGELFF.

Here the CDR3 reads CASSLVGQGSEQYF. CDR3 coding DNA: TGTGCCAGCAGTTTGGTAGGACAGGGAAGCGAGCAGTACTTC. The chain links TRBV28 to TRBJ2-5, with 8 bases identical to TRBD1. The DNA matches TRBJ2-7 better at its end, which makes the J call doubtful. CDR1 and CDR2 from the germline V gene are MDHEN and SYDVKM. The CDR3 extends over 14 amino acids.

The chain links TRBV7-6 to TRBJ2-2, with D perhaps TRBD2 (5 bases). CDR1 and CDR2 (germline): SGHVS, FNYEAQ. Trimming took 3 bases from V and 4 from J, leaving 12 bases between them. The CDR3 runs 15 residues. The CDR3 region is CASSFYSGSTGELFF. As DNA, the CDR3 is TGTGCCAGCAGCTTTTACTCGGGGTCCACCGGGGAGCTGTTTTTT.

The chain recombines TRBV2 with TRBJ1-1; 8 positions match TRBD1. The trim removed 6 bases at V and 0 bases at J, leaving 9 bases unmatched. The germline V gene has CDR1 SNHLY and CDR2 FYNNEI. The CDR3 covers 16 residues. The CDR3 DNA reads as TGTGCCAGCAGCCGGACAGGGACCGATATGAACACTGAAGCTTTCTTT. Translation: CASSRTGTDMNTEAFF.

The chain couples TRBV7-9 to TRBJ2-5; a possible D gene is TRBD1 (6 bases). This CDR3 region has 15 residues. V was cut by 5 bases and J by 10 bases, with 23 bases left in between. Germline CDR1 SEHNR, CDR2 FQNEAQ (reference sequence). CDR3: CASSTGYGPSAGQYF. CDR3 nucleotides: TGTGCCAGCAGCACAGGGTATGGACCTTCAGCAGGCCAGTACTTC.

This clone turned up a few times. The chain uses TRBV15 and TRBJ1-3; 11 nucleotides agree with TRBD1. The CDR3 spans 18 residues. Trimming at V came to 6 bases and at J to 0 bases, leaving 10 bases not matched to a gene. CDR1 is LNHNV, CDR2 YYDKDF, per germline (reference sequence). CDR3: CATSLRTGGFLSGNTIYF. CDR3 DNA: TGTGCCACCAGTCTAAGGACAGGGGGCTTCCTCTCTGGAAACACCATATATTTT.

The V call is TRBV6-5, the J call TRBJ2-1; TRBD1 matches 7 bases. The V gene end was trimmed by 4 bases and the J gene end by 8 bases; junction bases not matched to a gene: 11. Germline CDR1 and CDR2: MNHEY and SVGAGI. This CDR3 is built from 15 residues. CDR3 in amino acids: CASSSPGTVSDEQFF. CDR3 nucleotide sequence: TGTGCCAGCAGTTCACCCGGGACAGTCTCTGATGAGCAGTTCTTC.

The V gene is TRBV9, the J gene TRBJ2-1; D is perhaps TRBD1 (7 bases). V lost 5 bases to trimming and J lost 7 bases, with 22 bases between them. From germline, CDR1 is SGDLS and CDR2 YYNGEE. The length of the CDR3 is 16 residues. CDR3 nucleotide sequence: TGTGCCAGCAGTGCGCCGGGGGCAGGGGGTACGAATGAGCAGTTCTTC. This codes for CASSAPGAGGTNEQFF.

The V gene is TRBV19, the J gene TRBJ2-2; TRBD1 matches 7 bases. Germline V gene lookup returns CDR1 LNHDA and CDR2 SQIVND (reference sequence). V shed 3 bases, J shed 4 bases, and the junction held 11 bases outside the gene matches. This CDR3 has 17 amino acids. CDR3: CASSIPPQGLRTGELFF. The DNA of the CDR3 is TGTGCCAGTAGTATTCCCCCACAGGGGTTACGCACCGGGGAGCTGTTTTTT.

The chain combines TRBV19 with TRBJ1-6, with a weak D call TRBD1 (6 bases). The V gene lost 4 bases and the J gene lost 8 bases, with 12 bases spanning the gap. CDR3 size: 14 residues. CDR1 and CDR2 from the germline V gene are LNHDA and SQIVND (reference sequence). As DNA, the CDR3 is TGTGCCAGTAGTACCTTAGGGGGATATTCACCCCTCCACTTT. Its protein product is CASSTLGGYSPLHF.

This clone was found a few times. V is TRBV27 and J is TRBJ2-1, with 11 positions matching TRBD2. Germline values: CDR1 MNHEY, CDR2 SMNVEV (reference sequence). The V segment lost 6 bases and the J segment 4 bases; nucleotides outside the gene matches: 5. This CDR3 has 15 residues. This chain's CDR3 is CASRPGLAVYNEQFF. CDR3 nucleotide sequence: TGTGCCAGCAGACCGGGACTAGCGGTGTACAATGAGCAGTTCTTC.

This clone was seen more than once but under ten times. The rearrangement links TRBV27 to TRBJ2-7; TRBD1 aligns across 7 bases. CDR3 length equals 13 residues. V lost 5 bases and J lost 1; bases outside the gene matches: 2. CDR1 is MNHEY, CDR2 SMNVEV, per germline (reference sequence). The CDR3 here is CASSVDRSYEQYF. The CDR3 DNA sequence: TGTGCCAGCAGTGTGGACAGGTCCTACGAGCAGTACTTC.

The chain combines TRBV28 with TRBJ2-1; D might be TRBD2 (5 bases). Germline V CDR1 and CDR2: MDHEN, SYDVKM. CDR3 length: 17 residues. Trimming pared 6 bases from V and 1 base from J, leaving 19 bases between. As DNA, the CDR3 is TGTGCCAGCAGACGTTCCGCGGACTCGGATTCCTACAATGAGCAGTTCTTC. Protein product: CASRRSADSDSYNEQFF.

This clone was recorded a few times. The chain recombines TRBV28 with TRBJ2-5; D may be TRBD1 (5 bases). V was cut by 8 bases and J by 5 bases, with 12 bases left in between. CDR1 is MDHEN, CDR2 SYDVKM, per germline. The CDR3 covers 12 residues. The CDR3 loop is CASAGIGETQYF. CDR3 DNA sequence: TGTGCCAGCGCAGGGATCGGGGAGACCCAGTACTTC.

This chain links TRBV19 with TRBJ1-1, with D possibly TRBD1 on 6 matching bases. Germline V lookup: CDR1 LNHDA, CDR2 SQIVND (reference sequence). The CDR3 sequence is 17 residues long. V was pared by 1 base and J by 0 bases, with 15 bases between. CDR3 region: CASSIGSAGDVNTEAFF. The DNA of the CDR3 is TGTGCCAGTAGTATAGGTTCGGCAGGGGATGTGAACACTGAAGCTTTCTTT.